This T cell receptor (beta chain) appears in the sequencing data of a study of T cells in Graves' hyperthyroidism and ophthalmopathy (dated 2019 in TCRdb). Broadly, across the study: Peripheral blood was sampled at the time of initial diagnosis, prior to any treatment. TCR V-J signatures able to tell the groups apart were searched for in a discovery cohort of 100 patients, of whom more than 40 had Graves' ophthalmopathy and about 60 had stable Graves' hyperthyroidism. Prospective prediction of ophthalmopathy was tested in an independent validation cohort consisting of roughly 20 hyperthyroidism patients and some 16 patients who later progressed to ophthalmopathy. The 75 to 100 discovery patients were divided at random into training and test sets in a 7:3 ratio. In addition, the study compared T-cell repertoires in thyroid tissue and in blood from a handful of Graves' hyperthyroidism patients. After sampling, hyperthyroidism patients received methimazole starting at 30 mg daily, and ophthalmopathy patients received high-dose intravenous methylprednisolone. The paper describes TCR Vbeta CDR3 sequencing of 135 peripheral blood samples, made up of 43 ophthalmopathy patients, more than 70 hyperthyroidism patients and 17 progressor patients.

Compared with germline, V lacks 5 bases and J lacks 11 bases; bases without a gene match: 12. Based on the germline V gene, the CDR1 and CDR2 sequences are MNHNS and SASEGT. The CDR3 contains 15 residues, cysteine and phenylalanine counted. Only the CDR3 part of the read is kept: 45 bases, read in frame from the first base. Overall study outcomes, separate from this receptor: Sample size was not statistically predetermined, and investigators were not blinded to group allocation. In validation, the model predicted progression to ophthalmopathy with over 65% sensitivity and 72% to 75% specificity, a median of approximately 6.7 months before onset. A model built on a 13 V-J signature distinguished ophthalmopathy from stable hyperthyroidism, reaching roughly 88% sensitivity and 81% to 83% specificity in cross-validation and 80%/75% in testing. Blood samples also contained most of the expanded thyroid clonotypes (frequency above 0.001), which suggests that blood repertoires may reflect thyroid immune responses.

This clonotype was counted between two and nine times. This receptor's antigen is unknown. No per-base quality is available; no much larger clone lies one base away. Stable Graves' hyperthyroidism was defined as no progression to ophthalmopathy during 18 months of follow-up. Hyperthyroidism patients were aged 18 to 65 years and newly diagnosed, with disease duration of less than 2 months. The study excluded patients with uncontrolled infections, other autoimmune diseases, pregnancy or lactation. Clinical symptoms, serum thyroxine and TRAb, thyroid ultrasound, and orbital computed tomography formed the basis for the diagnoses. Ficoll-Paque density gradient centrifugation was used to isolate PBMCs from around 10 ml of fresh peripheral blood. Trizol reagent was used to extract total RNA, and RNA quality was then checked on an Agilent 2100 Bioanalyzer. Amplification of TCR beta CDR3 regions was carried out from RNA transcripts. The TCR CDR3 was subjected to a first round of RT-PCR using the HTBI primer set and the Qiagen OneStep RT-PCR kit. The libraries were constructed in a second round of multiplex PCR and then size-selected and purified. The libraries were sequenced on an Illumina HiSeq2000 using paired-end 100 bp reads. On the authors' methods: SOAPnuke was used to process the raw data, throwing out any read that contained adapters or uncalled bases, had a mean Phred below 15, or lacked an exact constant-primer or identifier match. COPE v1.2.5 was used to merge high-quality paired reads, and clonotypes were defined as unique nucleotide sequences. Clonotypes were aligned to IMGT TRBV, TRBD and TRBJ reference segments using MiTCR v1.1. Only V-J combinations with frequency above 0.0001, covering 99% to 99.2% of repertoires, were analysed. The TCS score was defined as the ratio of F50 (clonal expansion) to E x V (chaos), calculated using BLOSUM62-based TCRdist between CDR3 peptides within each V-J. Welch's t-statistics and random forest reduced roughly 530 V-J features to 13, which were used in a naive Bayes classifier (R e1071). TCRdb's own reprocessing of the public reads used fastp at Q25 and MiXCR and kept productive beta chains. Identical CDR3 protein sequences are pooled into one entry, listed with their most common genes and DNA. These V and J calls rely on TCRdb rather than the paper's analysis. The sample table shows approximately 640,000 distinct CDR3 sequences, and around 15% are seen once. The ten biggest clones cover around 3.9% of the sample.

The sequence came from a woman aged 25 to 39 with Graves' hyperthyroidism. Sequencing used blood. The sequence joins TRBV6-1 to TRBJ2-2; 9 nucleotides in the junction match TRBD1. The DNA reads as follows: TGTGCCAGCAGTATAGTACAGGGGGCAGTGGGAGAGCTGTTTTTT. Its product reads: CASSIVQGAVGELFF.